A selection of T cell receptor beta chains follows, all from one sample in a study of blood T cell repertoires in COVID-19. This table comes from immunoSEQ multiplex PCR, and its TCRdb copy is limited to in-frame clones, with some not included. This table has 200,000 to 250,000 clones, about 83% appearing once. Input material: PBMCs or T cells enriched from blood (not recorded which). Receptors originate from a woman in her 50s who had recovered from COVID-19. The CDR3 runs from the conserved cysteine through the conserved F or W. A D gene is named only where the DNA matches it firmly. Rows give clone size only sometimes, using once, few, many, or a class for an expanded clone.

D gene,J gene,clone size,V gene,CDR3 protein,CDR3 DNA
-,TRBJ2-1,-,TRBV7-9,CAVGVGGTYNEQFF,TGTGCCGTGGGGGTGGGCGGGACCTACAATGAGCAGTTCTTC
-,TRBJ2-2,-,TRBV7-2,CASSRDSAGELFF,TGTGCCAGCAGCCGAGACAGCGCGGGGGAGCTGTTTTTT
-,TRBJ2-2,-,TRBV7-6,CASSNAQGHGELFF,TGTGCCAGCAGCAACGCACAGGGCCACGGGGAGCTGTTTTTT
-,TRBJ1-1,-,TRBV28,CASRRDNLGEAFF,TGTGCCAGCAGAAGGGACAACCTTGGGGAAGCTTTCTTT
-,TRBJ1-4,-,TRBV18,CASSPDRATNEKLFF,TGTGCCAGCTCACCTGACAGAGCAACTAATGAAAAACTGTTTTTT
-,TRBJ1-3,-,TRBV2,CASSGLGQGKGNTIYF,TGTGCCAGCAGTGGGTTGGGGCAGGGCAAGGGAAACACCATATATTTT
-,TRBJ2-3,-,TRBV5-4,CASSSNLGQRSTDTQYF,TGTGCCAGCAGCTCGAATTTAGGACAGCGAAGCACAGATACGCAGTATTTT
-,TRBJ1-2,-,TRBV7-8,CASSPSTGSLRGGYTF,TGTGCCAGCAGCCCTTCTACGGGATCCCTTCGGGGTGGCTACACCTTC
-,TRBJ1-4,few,TRBV5-1,CASSPYSFRGRNEKLFF,TGCGCCAGCAGCCCCTACAGTTTTCGGGGTCGGAATGAAAAACTGTTTTTT
-,TRBJ1-1,-,TRBV25-1,CASSPLGGATEAFF,TGTGCCAGCAGTCCCCTGGGAGGGGCCACTGAAGCTTTCTTT
-,TRBJ1-2,-,TRBV6-5,CASSYSNAGPDGYTF,TGTGCCAGCAGTTACTCGAACGCAGGGCCGGATGGCTACACCTTC
TRBD1,TRBJ2-5,-,TRBV2,CASRDRGRETQYF,TGTGCCAGCAGGGACAGGGGACGGGAGACCCAGTACTTC
-,TRBJ1-2,-,TRBV11-2,CASSFRVGDGYTF,TGTGCCAGCAGCTTTCGGGTAGGGGATGGCTACACCTTC
TRBD2,TRBJ2-7,-,TRBV3-1/TRBV3-2,CASSHGTSGNYEQYF,TGTGCCAGCAGCCACGGGACTAGCGGGAACTACGAGCAGTACTTC
TRBD1,TRBJ1-2,-,TRBV9,CASSPEDRANYGYTF,TGTGCCAGCAGCCCCGAGGACAGGGCCAACTATGGCTACACCTTC
-,TRBJ1-1,-,TRBV11-3,CASSLGDMRNTEAFF,TGTGCCAGCAGCTTAGGAGATATGCGGAACACTGAAGCTTTCTTT
TRBD1,TRBJ2-7,-,TRBV7-8,CASRYGGQGRSGEQYF,TGTGCCAGCCGTTACGGAGGACAGGGGCGCAGTGGCGAGCAGTACTTC
-,TRBJ1-3,-,TRBV4-2,CASSQDNGGFYSGNTIYF,TGTGCCAGCAGCCAAGATAATGGGGGCTTCTACTCTGGAAACACCATATATTTT
-,TRBJ2-4,once,TRBV7-2,CASSSLVRGNIQYF,TGTGCCAGCAGCTCTCTCGTCAGGGGAAACATTCAGTACTTC
TRBD2,TRBJ2-2,-,TRBV6-5,CASSWGGGNTGELFF,TGTGCCAGCTCATGGGGCGGGGGAAACACCGGGGAGCTGTTTTTT
-,TRBJ1-5,-,TRBV2,CASSRVDQPQHF,TGTGCCAGCAGCAGGGTTGATCAGCCCCAGCATTTT
TRBD2,TRBJ2-7,-,TRBV4-3,CASSQVLAGDGIEQYF,TGCGCCAGCAGCCAAGTCCTAGCGGGAGATGGCATCGAGCAGTACTTC
-,TRBJ1-1,-,TRBV19,CASTKGVGTEAFF,TGTGCCAGTACAAAGGGAGTGGGTACTGAAGCTTTCTTT
TRBD1,TRBJ2-4,-,TRBV6-5,CASSHDRGSRNIQYF,TGTGCCAGCAGCCACGACAGGGGTTCTAGAAACATTCAGTACTTC
-,TRBJ2-2,-,TRBV19,CASSIWTVGGELFF,TGTGCCAGTAGTATTTGGACTGTTGGCGGGGAGCTGTTTTTT
-,TRBJ2-7,-,TRBV11-2,CASNAGIFYEQYF,TGTGCCAGCAATGCGGGCATTTTCTACGAGCAGTACTTC